What follows are 30 T cell receptor beta chains derived from one specimen sequenced in a study of shared clonotypes between healthy human individuals. Sequenced by immunoSEQ multiplex PCR; TCRdb stores in-frame clones only, minus some. This sample yields some 1,100,000 clones, of which 75% to 85% are seen a single time; approximately 0.52% belongs to the top ten. The specimen sequenced was memory CD4+ T cells from PBMCs. Stated subset: CD45RA-negative fraction. These TCRs come from a man younger than 35 in good health. Some clones in this sample may be carry-over from other donors' samples.

This clone was seen only a few times. The J gene is TRBJ2-1, the V gene TRBV19, with D perhaps being TRBD1 or TRBD2 (6 bases each). CDR3 length equals 14 residues. From germline, CDR1 is LNHDA and CDR2 SQIVND (reference sequence). The V end lost 7 bases, the J end lost 8 bases, and 18 bases lay between the germline ends. The chain's CDR3 is CASNQRGPWDEQFF. The CDR3 bases are TGTGCCAGTAATCAACGGGGGCCTTGGGATGAGCAGTTCTTC. Variable domain in full (rest from reference TRBV19 and TRBJ2-1): DGGITQSPKYLFRKEGQNVTLSCEQNLNHDAMYWYRQDPGQGLRLIYYSQIVNDFQKGDIAEGYSVSREKKESFPLTVTSAQKNPTAFYLCASNQRGPWDEQFFGPGTRLTVL.

V and J are TRBV6-6 and TRBJ1-3; D is unclear. CDR3 length: 15 residues. Germline V gene sequence: CDR1 MNHNY, CDR2 SVGAGI (reference sequence). The germline V and J ends were trimmed by 6 bases and 1 base, with 13 bases remaining between them. CDR3 sequence reads: CASRPTMGSGNTIYF. The CDR3 bases are TGTGCCAGCAGACCGACAATGGGTTCTGGAAACACCATATATTTT.

This clone was detected once. The CDR3 loop is CATSRGQSGANVLTF. The DNA for the CDR3 is TGTGCCACCAGCAGAGGTCAATCTGGGGCCAACGTCCTGACTTTC. This chain joins TRBV15 and TRBJ2-6; no clear D. Trimming took off 1 base at V and 1 base at J, with 5 bases between the two ends. Germline assignment: CDR1 LNHNV and CDR2 YYDKDF (reference sequence). CDR3 length equals 15 residues.

This sequence joins TRBV27 and TRBJ1-2; 10 positions match TRBD1. Germline V gene data show CDR1 as MNHEY and CDR2 as SMNVEV (reference sequence). The CDR3 is 13 amino acids. Trimming removed 6 bases from V and 8 bases from J; junction bases left unmatched: 6. CDR3 sequence: CASSWDRGKGYTF. DNA for the CDR3: TGTGCCAGCAGCTGGGACAGGGGCAAGGGCTACACCTTC.

Only a few counts were recorded for this clone. V gene TRBV28 combines with J gene TRBJ2-3; D possibly corresponds to TRBD1 (6 bases). The CDR3 sequence is 14 residues long. The V and J ends lost 6 bases and 4 bases respectively, with 14 bases between them. The germline CDR1 and CDR2 sequences are MDHEN and SYDVKM. CDR3 coding DNA: TGTGCCAGCAGGGACAGATTATCCGCAGATACGCAGTATTTT. It encodes CASRDRLSADTQYF.

This chain uses TRBV4-2 with TRBJ1-2; D gene unclear. V was pared by 4 bases and J by 0 bases, with 18 bases between. The germline V gene encodes CDR1 LGHNA and CDR2 YNFKEQ. There are 17 residues in the CDR3. The CDR3 protein is CASSPADTANANYGYTF. The CDR3 nucleotides read TGTGCCAGCAGCCCAGCTGACACTGCGAACGCTAACTATGGCTACACCTTC.

V usage is TRBV5-6 and J usage is TRBJ1-2, with TRBD1 matching over 10 bases. Germline V gene lookup returns CDR1 SGHDT and CDR2 YYEEEE. The CDR3 has 15 residues. V shed 4 bases, J shed 3 bases, and the junction held 6 bases outside the gene matches. CDR3 in DNA: TGTGCCAGCAGCCCGGGACAGGGGATGGACTATGGCTACACCTTC. Residues: CASSPGQGMDYGYTF.

The V gene is TRBV7-9, the J gene TRBJ1-1, with 9 positions matching TRBD1. Germline values: CDR1 SEHNR, CDR2 FQNEAQ (reference sequence). V lost 4 bases to trimming and J lost 3 bases; unmatched junction nucleotides: 6. This CDR3 is 15 amino acids long. For the CDR3, the DNA is TGTGCCAGCAGCTCTAGGGGACAGGGAGACACTGAAGCTTTCTTT. The encoded protein is CASSSRGQGDTEAFF. The complete variable domain, with remaining parts taken from reference TRBV7-9 and TRBJ1-1, reads DTGVSQNPRHKITKRGQNVTFRCDPISEHNRLYWYRQTLGQGPEFLTYFQNEAQLEKSRLLSDRFSAERPKGSFSTLEIQRTEQGDSAMYLCASSSRGQGDTEAFFGQGTRLTVV.

The rearrangement joins TRBV5-1 to TRBJ2-1, with TRBD2 matching 9 bases. J lost 10 bases, V lost 0 bases, and 11 bases had no gene match. Germline CDR1 is SGHRS and CDR2 is YFSETQ. The CDR3 spans 16 residues. Here the CDR3 reads CASSLDRLAGEDEQFF. For the CDR3, the DNA is TGCGCCAGCAGCTTGGATAGGTTAGCGGGAGAAGACGAGCAGTTCTTC. Full variable domain (outside the CDR3, taken from reference TRBV5-1 and TRBJ2-1): KAGVTQTPRYLIKTRGQQVTLSCSPISGHRSVSWYQQTPGQGLQFLFEYFSETQRNKGNFPGRFSGRQFSNSRSEMNVSTLELGDSALYLCASSLDRLAGEDEQFFGPGTRLTVL.

V usage is TRBV5-1 and J usage is TRBJ2-3, with D perhaps TRBD2 (6 bases). Germline-derived CDR1 and CDR2 are SGHRS and YFSETQ. The CDR3 spans 13 residues. V was cut by 4 bases and J by 3 bases, with 9 bases left in between. The CDR3 coding sequence is TGCGCCAGCAGCGCGGGACCAACAGATACGCAGTATTTT. Encoded protein: CASSAGPTDTQYF.

The chain joins TRBV7-2 to TRBJ2-6; unclear D gene. The CDR3 runs 15 residues. Trimming took off 1 base at V and 2 bases at J, with 6 bases between the two ends. Germline V gives CDR1 SGHTA, CDR2 FQGNSA. The CDR3 nucleotides read TGTGCCAGCAGCTTAGAGCCCACTGGGGCCAACGTCCTGACTTTC. Translating it yields CASSLEPTGANVLTF.

The rearrangement links TRBV2 to TRBJ2-3, with a possible D match to TRBD1 (7 bases). The CDR3 length is 13 residues. Trimming removed 8 bases from V and 3 bases from J, with 12 bases in between. Germline V lookup: CDR1 SNHLY, CDR2 FYNNEI. The CDR3 spells CASRRGLTDTQYF. In DNA form, the CDR3 reads TGTGCCAGCCGGAGGGGGCTAACAGATACGCAGTATTTT.

This clone was detected only a few times. This chain links TRBV7-9 with TRBJ2-2; possible D gene TRBD2, 6 bases. This CDR3 has 15 residues. V gave up 2 bases and J gave up 4 bases, with 11 bases separating them. Germline CDR1 reads SEHNR; CDR2 reads FQNEAQ (reference sequence). Here the CDR3 reads CASSLMSGVTGELFF. In DNA, the CDR3 is TGTGCCAGCAGCTTAATGTCGGGGGTCACCGGGGAGCTGTTTTTT.

The chain has TRBV28 and TRBJ2-1, with 10 bases fitting TRBD2. CDR1 is MDHEN and CDR2 is SYDVKM in the germline V gene. The V gene end was trimmed by 7 bases and the J gene end by 8 bases; junction bases not matched to a gene: 11. CDR3 length: 15 residues. For the CDR3, the DNA is TGTGCCAGCACCGGACCTAGCGGGAGTATCCATGAGCAGTTCTTC. Amino acids: CASTGPSGSIHEQFF.

The gene calls are TRBV6-6 and TRBJ2-3, with 7 bases that match TRBD1. The CDR3 sequence is 15 residues long. Germline V lookup: CDR1 MNHNY, CDR2 SVGAGI (reference sequence). J gave up 1 base and V 7 bases, and 8 bases lay outside the gene matches. The CDR3 loop reads CASTSTGRGTDTQYF. CDR3 DNA sequence: TGTGCCAGCACCTCGACAGGGCGAGGCACAGATACGCAGTATTTT.

For this clone: Other DNA sequences in this sample translate to the same CDR3. The chain joins TRBV19 to TRBJ2-5, with no clear D. Trimming left V 3 bases short and J 5 bases short, with 7 bases between. This CDR3 has 12 residues. Germline CDR1 and CDR2: LNHDA and SQIVND (reference sequence). Written as DNA, the CDR3 is TGTGCCAGTAGTATTTCTGCGGAGACCCAGTACTTC. Translating it yields CASSISAETQYF.

This rearrangement joins TRBV5-1 to TRBJ2-6; the D gene is possibly TRBD2 (7 bases). Germline values: CDR1 SGHRS, CDR2 YFSETQ. CDR3 length: 21 residues. With 3 bases removed from V and 0 bases from J, the gap between germline ends came to 25 bases. The CDR3 DNA sequence: TGCGCCAGCAGCTCCCTGGGAGGGACACCAAGAGGGGCCTCTGGGGCCAACGTCCTGACTTTC. Its translation is CASSSLGGTPRGASGANVLTF.

This sequence joins TRBV5-1 and TRBJ2-7; TRBD2 matches at 7 bases. The V gene end was trimmed by 4 bases and the J gene end by 3 bases; junction bases not matched to a gene: 10. The CDR3 has 15 residues. Germline V lookup: CDR1 SGHRS, CDR2 YFSETQ. The CDR3 spells CASSGGGGHFYEQYF. Written as DNA, the CDR3 is TGCGCCAGCAGCGGCGGGGGAGGGCACTTCTACGAGCAGTACTTC.

CDR3 sequence reads: CASSPAGGADTQYF. The CDR3 DNA reads as TGTGCCAGCAGCCCGGCAGGGGGCGCAGATACGCAGTATTTT. The chain couples TRBV11-2 to TRBJ2-3; 8 nucleotides agree with TRBD1. J gave up 4 bases and V 5 bases, and 5 bases lay outside the gene matches. Per germline, CDR1 SGHAT and CDR2 FQNNGV. This CDR3 has 14 amino acids.

This clone occurred a few times. The genes are TRBV7-3 and TRBJ2-4, with D perhaps TRBD1 or TRBD2 (5 bases each). CDR3 length: 14 amino acids. In germline, CDR1 is SGHTA, CDR2 FQGTGA. V was shortened by 4 bases and J by 5 bases, with 12 bases between the two germline ends. CDR3 nucleotide sequence: TGTGCCAGCAGCTCTCGGGGCGGTGAAAACATTCAGTACTTC. It is translated as CASSSRGGENIQYF.

The rearrangement uses TRBV6-5 and TRBJ2-5; 9 bases align to TRBD2. Germline V gene sequence: CDR1 MNHEY, CDR2 SVGAGI. The CDR3 consists of 14 residues. J lost 5 bases, V lost 5 bases, and 6 bases had no gene match. The DNA for the CDR3 is TGTGCCAGCAGTCCTAGCGGGACACGGGAGACCCAGTACTTC. The encoded protein is CASSPSGTRETQYF.

V gene TRBV27 combines with J gene TRBJ1-5; D is unclear. The V end lost 10 bases, the J end lost 0 bases, and 25 bases lay between the germline ends. Germline CDR1 and CDR2: MNHEY and SMNVEV (reference sequence). The CDR3 loop spans 18 amino acids. CDR3 in DNA: TGTGCCACCCCACATCTTCGAGCGAACGACTATAGCAATCAGCCCCAGCATTTT. This codes for CATPHLRANDYSNQPQHF.

The rearrangement joins TRBV28 to TRBJ1-3; D is ambiguous. This CDR3 spans 15 amino acids. CDR1 is MDHEN and CDR2 is SYDVKM in the germline V gene. Trimming took off 5 bases at V and 0 bases at J, with 11 bases between the two ends. The CDR3 region has the DNA TGTGCCAGCAGTCTACACTATAACTCTGGAAACACCATATATTTT. This sequence encodes CASSLHYNSGNTIYF.

Note on this clone: At one boundary the junction diverges from the germline segment, which might be a read error. The chain has TRBV30 and TRBJ2-2; D perhaps matches TRBD2 (6 bases). Germline loops: CDR1 GTSNPN, CDR2 SVGIG (reference sequence). This CDR3 comprises 15 residues. In DNA, the CDR3 is TGTGCCGGGAGTGTTCAGGGCAGGGAGGCCGGGGAGCTGTTTTTT. Translated, it gives CAGSVQGREAGELFF.

This chain connects TRBV18 to TRBJ2-3, with D possibly being TRBD1 (6 bases). CDR1 KGHSH and CDR2 LQKENI come from the germline V gene. V gave up 2 bases and J gave up 3 bases, with 9 bases separating them. The CDR3 spans 14 residues. In DNA, the CDR3 is TGTGCCAGCTCACCAAGACAGGAAACAGATACGCAGTATTTT. It translates to CASSPRQETDTQYF.

The DNA of the CDR3 is TGTGCCAGCGGGGGGCAAAGCAATCAGCCCCAGCATTTT. Translating it yields CASGGQSNQPQHF. This chain joins TRBV2 and TRBJ1-5; D might be TRBD1 (6 bases). The CDR3 loop spans 13 amino acids. Trimming pared 8 bases from V and 1 base from J, leaving 9 bases between. Germline CDR1 and CDR2: SNHLY and FYNNEI.

The genes are TRBV5-6 and TRBJ1-2; 9 bases are a match to TRBD1. Germline CDR1 reads SGHDT; CDR2 reads YYEEEE. Trimming cost V 3 bases and J 5 bases; bases outside gene matches: 14. The CDR3 length is 17 residues. The CDR3 spells CASSSPGQGKGKYGYTF. In nucleotides, the CDR3 is TGTGCCAGCAGCTCTCCGGGACAGGGAAAGGGGAAGTATGGCTACACCTTC. Combining the CDR3 with reference TRBV5-6 and TRBJ1-2 gives the whole variable domain DAGVTQSPTHLIKTRGQQVTLRCSPKSGHDTVSWYQQALGQGPQFIFQYYEEEERQRGNFPDRFSGHQFPNYSSELNVNALLLGDSALYLCASSSPGQGKGKYGYTFGSGTRLTVV.

The chain has TRBV4-1 and TRBJ2-7; D gene unclear. In germline, CDR1 is MGHRA, CDR2 YSYEKL. The CDR3 extends over 14 amino acids. V was clipped by 2 bases and J by 9 bases, with 17 bases between them. The CDR3 sequence: CASSQSGRGDGQYF. In DNA form, the CDR3 reads TGCGCCAGCAGCCAATCAGGCCGAGGCGACGGGCAGTACTTC.

V usage is TRBV2 and J usage is TRBJ2-1, with D hard to call. The CDR3 covers 17 residues. Germline V gene sequence: CDR1 SNHLY, CDR2 FYNNEI. The V end lost 7 bases, the J end lost 0 bases, and 19 bases lay between the germline ends. The CDR3 coding sequence is TGTGCCAGCACCTACACCTTTTTCCCGAGCTCCTACAATGAGCAGTTCTTC. Its protein product is CASTYTFFPSSYNEQFF.

J is TRBJ1-1 and V is TRBV5-1; D is uncertain. The CDR3 consists of 16 residues. Germline V gene data show CDR1 as SGHRS and CDR2 as YFSETQ. The V end lost 3 bases, the J end lost 6 bases, and 21 bases lay between the germline ends. The CDR3 coding sequence is TGCGCCAGCAGCTGGAAACCTCTCACCTCCAACGCTGAAGCTTTCTTT. This sequence encodes CASSWKPLTSNAEAFF. Drawing the rest from reference TRBV5-1 and TRBJ1-1, the complete variable domain is KAGVTQTPRYLIKTRGQQVTLSCSPISGHRSVSWYQQTPGQGLQFLFEYFSETQRNKGNFPGRFSGRQFSNSRSEMNVSTLELGDSALYLCASSWKPLTSNAEAFFGQGTRLTVV.